This T cell receptor beta chain was sequenced in a study of shared clonotypes between healthy human individuals. Study-wide results and caveats: Blood was the sole source, and tissue repertoires probably differ. Rarefaction revealed incomplete sorted-subset sequencing despite large depth. Deeper or shallower sequencing was expected to change how clonotypes are shared among donors.

This clone has only one observation. Its antigen is unknown. Terminally differentiated effector memory CD45RA+ cells were excluded from the naive CD8 cells, which were CD45RO-negative and positively selected for CCR7. Replicate PCRs from sorted subsets contained about 200 ng DNA, which is 30,000 to 35,000 T cell genomes. Profiled with immunoSEQ multiplex PCR; TCRdb holds only in-frame clones, not every one. The top ten hold 1.5% to 2% of the sample, which has 2 million to 2.5 million clones, under 95% seen once. CDR1 is SEHNR, CDR2 FQNEAQ, per germline (reference sequence). The germline V and J ends were trimmed by 1 base and 6 bases, with 18 bases remaining between them. This CDR3 region has 17 residues.

Sequenced input: naive CD8+ T cells from PBMCs. This sequence originates from a man aged 18 to 30 in good health. Some clones in this sample may be carry-over from other donors' samples. This sequence joins TRBV7-9 and TRBJ2-2; TRBD1 is a possible D gene (5 bases). CDR3 DNA: TGTGCCAGCAGCTTAGGTTTGCGGCAGGGCGAGGCCGGGGAGCTGTTTTTT. This gives the protein CASSLGLRQGEAGELFF.